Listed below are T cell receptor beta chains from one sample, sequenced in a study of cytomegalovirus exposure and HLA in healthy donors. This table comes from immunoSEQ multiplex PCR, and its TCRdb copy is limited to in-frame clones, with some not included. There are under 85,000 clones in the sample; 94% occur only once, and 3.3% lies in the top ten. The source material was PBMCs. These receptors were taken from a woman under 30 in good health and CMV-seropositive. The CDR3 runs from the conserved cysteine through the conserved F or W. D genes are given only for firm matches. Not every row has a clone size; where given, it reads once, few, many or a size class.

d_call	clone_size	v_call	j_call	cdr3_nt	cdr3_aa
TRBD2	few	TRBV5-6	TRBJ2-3	TGTGCCAGCAGCTCGGGACTAGCGGGCGGGGATACGCAGTATTTT	CASSSGLAGGDTQYF
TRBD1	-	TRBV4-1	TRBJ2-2	TGCGCCAGCAGCCCAGGACAGGGAAGCACCGGGGAGCTGTTTTTT	CASSPGQGSTGELFF
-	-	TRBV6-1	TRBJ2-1	TGTGCCAGCAAAGGACAGTGGGTCTACAATGAGCAGTTCTTC	CASKGQWVYNEQFF
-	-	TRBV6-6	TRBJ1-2	TGTGCCAGCAGTTCGACACCGAACTATGGCTACACCTTC	CASSSTPNYGYTF
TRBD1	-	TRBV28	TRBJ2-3	TGTGCCAGCAGTTTACCCTGGGGACAGGGCTTCACAGATACGCAGTATTTT	CASSLPWGQGFTDTQYF
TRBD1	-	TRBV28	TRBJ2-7	TGTGCCAGCAGTGTGACAGGGGGCGCCTCCTACGAGCAGTACTTC	CASSVTGGASYEQYF
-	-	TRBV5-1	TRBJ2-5	TGCGCCAGCAGCTTGGACATACAAGAGACCCAGTACTTC	CASSLDIQETQYF
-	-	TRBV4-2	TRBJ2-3	TGTGCCAGCAGCCAAGAATCAGCAGATACGCAGTATTTT	CASSQESADTQYF
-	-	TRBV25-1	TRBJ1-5	TGTGCCAGCAGTGGGCCAACGGGAGGAAAGGGCAATCAGCCCCAGCATTTT	CASSGPTGGKGNQPQHF
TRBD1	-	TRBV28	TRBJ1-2	TGTGCCAGCAGTTTAACTTCGACAGGGGAACGCTACACCTTC	CASSLTSTGERYTF
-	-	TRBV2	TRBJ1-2	TGTGCCAGCAGCCCCCGGGCGGGCGCGGGCTATGGCTACACCTTC	CASSPRAGAGYGYTF
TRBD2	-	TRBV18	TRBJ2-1	TGTGCCAGCTCACCACCTAGGAGACTAGCGGATGTCAATGAGCAGTTCTTC	CASSPPRRLADVNEQFF
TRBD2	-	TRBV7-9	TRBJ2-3	TGTGCCAGCAGCTCGCGGGGACTAGCGGAGAACACAGATACGCAGTATTTT	CASSSRGLAENTDTQYF
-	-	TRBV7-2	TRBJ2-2	TGTGCCAGCAGAAAGGACCCGGGAGCGGTCGGGGAGCTGTTTTTT	CASRKDPGAVGELFF
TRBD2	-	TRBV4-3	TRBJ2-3	TGCGCCAGCAGCCAATCAAGGACTAGCGGTGACACAGATACGCAGTATTTT	CASSQSRTSGDTDTQYF
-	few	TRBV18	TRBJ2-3	TGTGCCAGCTCACCACTCCTAGCTTCTGATACGCAGTATTTT	CASSPLLASDTQYF
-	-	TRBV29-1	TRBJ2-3	TGCAGCACGGGGGACGTCACAGATACGCAGTATTTT	CSTGDVTDTQYF
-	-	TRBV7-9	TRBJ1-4	TGTGCCAGCAGCCCCGAGGCCAGGGTGTGGAATGAAAAACTGTTTTTT	CASSPEARVWNEKLFF
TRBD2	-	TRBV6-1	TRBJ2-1	TGTGCCAGCTCGCGGGGGAACAACCCTAATGAGCAGTTCTTC	CASSRGNNPNEQFF
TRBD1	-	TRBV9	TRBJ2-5	TGTGCCAGCAGCGACCGACAGGGGGCCCCGTACCAAGAGACCCAGTACTTC	CASSDRQGAPYQETQYF
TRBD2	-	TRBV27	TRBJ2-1	TGTGCCAGCTTCAGGACTAGCGCCAATGAGCAGTTCTTC	CASFRTSANEQFF
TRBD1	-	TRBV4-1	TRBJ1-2	TGCGCCAGCAGACCCGGGACAGCCGATTTCTATGGCTACACCTTC	CASRPGTADFYGYTF
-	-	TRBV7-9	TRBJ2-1	TGTGCCAGCAGCACGTCGGACTATACGGGGAACAATGAGCAGTTCTTC	CASSTSDYTGNNEQFF
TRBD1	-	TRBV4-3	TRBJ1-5	TGCGCCAGCAGCCAATCAGGGGGCGTAGGGCCCCAGCATTTT	CASSQSGGVGPQHF
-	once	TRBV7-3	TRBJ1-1	TGTGCCAGCAGCTTAGTAGGGGACACTGAAGCTTTCTTT	CASSLVGDTEAFF
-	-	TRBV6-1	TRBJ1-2	TGTGCCAGCAGTGAAGCAGAGTACTATAACTATGGCTACACCTTC	CASSEAEYYNYGYTF
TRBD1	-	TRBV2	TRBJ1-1	TGTGCCAGCAGCGAGGGACAGGGGGCGTTTGCTTTCTTT	CASSEGQGAFAFF
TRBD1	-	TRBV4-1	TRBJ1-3	TGCGCCAGCAGCAGACAGGGGGATATTTACGACACCATATATTTT	CASSRQGDIYDTIYF
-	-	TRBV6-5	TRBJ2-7	TGTGCCAGCAGTTGGCACAGGGTCGAGCAGTACTTC	CASSWHRVEQYF
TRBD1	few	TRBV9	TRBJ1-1	TGTGCCAGCAGCTCCAGACAGGGCAACGCTGAAGCTTTCTTT	CASSSRQGNAEAFF
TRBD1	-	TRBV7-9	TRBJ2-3	TGTGCCAGCACCGAGGGGGCGGACAGCACAGATACGCAGTATTTT	CASTEGADSTDTQYF
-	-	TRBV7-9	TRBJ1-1	TGTGCCAGCAGCCCCACGTCGGGAGAAGCTTTCTTT	CASSPTSGEAFF